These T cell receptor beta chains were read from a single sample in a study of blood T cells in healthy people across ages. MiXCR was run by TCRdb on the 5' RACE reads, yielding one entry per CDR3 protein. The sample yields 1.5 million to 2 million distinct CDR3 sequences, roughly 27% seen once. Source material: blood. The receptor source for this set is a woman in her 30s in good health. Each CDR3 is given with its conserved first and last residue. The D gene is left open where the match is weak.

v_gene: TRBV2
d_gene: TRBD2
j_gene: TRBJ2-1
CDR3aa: CASRSSLAVNNEQFF

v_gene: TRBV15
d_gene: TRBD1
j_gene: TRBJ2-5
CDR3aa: CATSVTGLKETQYF

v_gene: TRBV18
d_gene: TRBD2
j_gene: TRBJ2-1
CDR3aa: CASSPRGLAGGPRNEQFF

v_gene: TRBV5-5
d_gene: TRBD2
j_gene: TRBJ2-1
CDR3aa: CASSYRLADNNEQFF

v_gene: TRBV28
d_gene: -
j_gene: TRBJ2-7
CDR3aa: CASTVLGEQYF

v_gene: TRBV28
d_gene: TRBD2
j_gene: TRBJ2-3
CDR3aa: CVSSFGLAGSTDTQYF

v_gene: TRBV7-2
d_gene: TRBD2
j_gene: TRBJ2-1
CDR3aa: CASSPDGGLGITDEQFF

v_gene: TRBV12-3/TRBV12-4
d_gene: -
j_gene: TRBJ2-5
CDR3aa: CASREGLGGTQYF

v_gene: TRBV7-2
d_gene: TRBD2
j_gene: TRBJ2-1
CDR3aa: CASSKGTSFGEQFF

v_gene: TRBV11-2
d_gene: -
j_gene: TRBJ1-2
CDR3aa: CASSFAPEGGYGYTF

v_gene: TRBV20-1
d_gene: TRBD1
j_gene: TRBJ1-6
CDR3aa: CSASGQGAPLHF

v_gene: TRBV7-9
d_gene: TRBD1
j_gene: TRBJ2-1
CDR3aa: CASSSGRSRDRSYEQFF